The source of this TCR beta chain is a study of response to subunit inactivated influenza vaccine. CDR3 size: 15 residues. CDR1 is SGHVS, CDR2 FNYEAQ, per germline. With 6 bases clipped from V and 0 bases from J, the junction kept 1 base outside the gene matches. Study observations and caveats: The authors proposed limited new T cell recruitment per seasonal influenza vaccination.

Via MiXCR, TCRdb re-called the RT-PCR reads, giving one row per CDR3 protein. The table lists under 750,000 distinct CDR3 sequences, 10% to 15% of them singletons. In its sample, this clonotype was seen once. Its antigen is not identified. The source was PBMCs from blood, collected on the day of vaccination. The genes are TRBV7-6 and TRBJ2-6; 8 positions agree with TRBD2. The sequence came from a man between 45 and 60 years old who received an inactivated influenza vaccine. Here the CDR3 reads CASRLAGSGANVLTF. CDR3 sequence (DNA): TGTGCCAGCAGGCTAGCGGGCTCTGGGGCCAACGTCCTGACTTTC.